This T cell receptor beta chain derives from a study of tumor and adjacent non-tumor tissue in lung cancer (dated 2018 in TCRdb). Regarding the complete study: The cohort included about eleven adenocarcinoma, a couple of squamous cell carcinoma and 1 small cell lung cancer patients. Ages among the 15 or so patients ranged from about 31 to 85 years, there were 10 or so men and 5 women, and disease was at TNM stage I to III. Over 25 paired specimens, one tumor and one normal lung sample per patient, were profiled by TCRbeta CDR3 sequencing. Bulk TCRbeta repertoires were compared between lung tumor tissue and matched distant non-tumor lung tissue obtained from approximately 16 lung cancer patients. In total, sequencing yielded 130,000,000 or so productive TCRbeta reads, which works out to an average of approximately 4 million reads per sample.

The protocol used for the library was multiplex PCR. The reads were generated on an Illumina HiSeq 2500. Following protocols modified from ARM-PCR, the researchers constructed TCRbeta libraries through three rounds of nested PCR with primers (Table S4). Before sequencing, PCR products of 200-500 bp were cut from the gel and purified using the QIAquick gel extraction kit. As for how the authors treated the data: Reads were cleaned using Trimmomatic, were merged into complete CDR3 sequences using FLASH, and were assigned to V(D)J germline segments using MiTCR. Clonal diversity was computed as the inverse Simpson's index with VDJtools. In-frame sequences lacking a premature stop codon were counted as productive reads. TCRdb reanalyzed the raw reads on its own, using fastp at Q25 for trimming and MiXCR for clone calling, and kept in-frame beta chains. When rows share a CDR3 protein, they turn into one entry using the most common DNA and genes. Here the V and J calls rest on TCRdb's processing, not on the authors' analysis. For this sample the table gives tens of thousands of distinct CDR3 sequences, of which around 70% were detected only once. Clones ranked in the top ten supply 25% to 35% of the sample.

Overall study results and their limits: The top 100 clones accounted for a significantly larger cumulative portion of the repertoire in normal lung than in tumor tissue. Tumor tissue showed significantly greater TCR diversity (inverse Simpson) than normal lung tissue (about 410 vs 180, P = 0.0075, Mann-Whitney U test). Younger patients had significantly higher TCR diversity, and higher tumor TCR diversity was associated with shorter overall and disease-free survival. Neither the sequencing platform nor unique molecular identifiers are mentioned in the methods. Because peripheral blood was not sequenced, blood TCRbeta repertoires in the lung cancer patients of the study were not examined. Only 15 patients were included in the cohort, and the need for larger samples and more detailed clinical data was noted by the authors.

RNA was isolated from bulk unsorted tissue, and RNA quality was assessed with a NanoDrop ND-1000 and an Agilent 2100. For the normal lung samples, distant non-tumor tissue was collected more than 3 cm away from the tumor edge. The donors were newly diagnosed lung cancer patients admitted for thoracic surgery in China from August to November 2014 who had not received prior chemotherapy. The study excluded patients who had received radiotherapy or chemotherapy before or who had another cancer at the same time. Surgical tissue pieces of roughly 1-2 cm3 were preserved in RNAlater solution and stored at -80 °C until use. From its cysteine to its phenylalanine, the CDR3 spans 12 amino acids. Only the CDR3 DNA is retained, 36 bases long and in frame from the first base. V loses 4 bases of germline sequence and J loses 7 bases, and the interval between the two ends is 14 bases. CDR1 DFQATT and CDR2 SNEGSKA are derived from the germline V gene (reference sequence).

About this clonotype: Its antigen is not yet known. Since a much larger clone is just one base distant, this may be a read error.

Source material: distant non-tumor lung tissue. The origin of this receptor is a woman in her fifties or sixties with non-small cell lung cancer. The rearranged segments are TRBV20-1 and TRBJ2-7, with the D gene too uncertain to name. The CDR3 has the sequence CSAKRSLGEQYF. In nucleotides, the sequence is TGCAGTGCTAAACGGTCCTTAGGGGAGCAGTACTTC.